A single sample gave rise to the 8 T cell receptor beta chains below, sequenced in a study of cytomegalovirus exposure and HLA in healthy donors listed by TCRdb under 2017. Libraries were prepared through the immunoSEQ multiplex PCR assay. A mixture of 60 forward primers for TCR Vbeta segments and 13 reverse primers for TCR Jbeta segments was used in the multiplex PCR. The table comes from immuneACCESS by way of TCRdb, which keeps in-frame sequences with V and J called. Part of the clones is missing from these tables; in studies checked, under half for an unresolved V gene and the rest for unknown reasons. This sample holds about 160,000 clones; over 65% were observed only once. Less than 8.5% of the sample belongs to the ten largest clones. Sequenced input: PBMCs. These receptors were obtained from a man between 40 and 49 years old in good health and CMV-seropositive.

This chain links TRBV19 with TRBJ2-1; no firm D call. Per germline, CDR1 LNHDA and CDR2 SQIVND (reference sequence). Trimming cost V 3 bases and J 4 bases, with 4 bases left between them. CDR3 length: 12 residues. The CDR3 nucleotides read TGTGCCAGTAGTATTACATACAATGAGCAGTTCTTC. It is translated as CASSITYNEQFF.

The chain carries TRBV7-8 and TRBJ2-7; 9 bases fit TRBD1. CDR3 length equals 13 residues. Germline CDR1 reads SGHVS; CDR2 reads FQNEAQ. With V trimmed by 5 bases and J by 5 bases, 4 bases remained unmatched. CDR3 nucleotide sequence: TGTGCCAGCAGCAAGGGACAGGGAGACGAGCAGTACTTC. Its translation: CASSKGQGDEQYF. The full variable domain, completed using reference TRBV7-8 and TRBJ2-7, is GAGVSQSPRYKVAKRGQDVALRCDPISGHVSLFWYQQALGQGPEFLTYFQNEAQLDKSGLPSDRFFAERPEGSVSTLKIQRTQQEDSAVYLCASSKGQGDEQYFGPGTRLTVT.

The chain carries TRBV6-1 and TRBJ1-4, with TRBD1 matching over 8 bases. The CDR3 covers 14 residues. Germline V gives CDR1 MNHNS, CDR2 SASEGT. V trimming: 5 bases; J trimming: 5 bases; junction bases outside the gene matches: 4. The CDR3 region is CASSSRTGNEKLFF. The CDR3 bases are TGTGCCAGCAGTTCCCGGACAGGGAATGAAAAACTGTTTTTT.

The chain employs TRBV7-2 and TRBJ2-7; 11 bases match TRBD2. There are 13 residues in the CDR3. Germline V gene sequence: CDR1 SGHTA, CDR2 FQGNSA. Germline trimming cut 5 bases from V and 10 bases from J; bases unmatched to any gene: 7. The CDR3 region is CASSTSGGQSQYF. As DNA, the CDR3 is TGTGCCAGCAGCACTAGCGGGGGCCAATCCCAGTACTTC.

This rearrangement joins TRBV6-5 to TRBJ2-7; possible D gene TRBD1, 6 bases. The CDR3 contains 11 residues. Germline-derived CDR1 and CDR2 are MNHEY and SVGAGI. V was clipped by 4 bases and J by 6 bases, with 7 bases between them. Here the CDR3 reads CASSLGGEQYF. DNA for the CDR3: TGTGCCAGCAGTTTAGGGGGCGAGCAGTACTTC.

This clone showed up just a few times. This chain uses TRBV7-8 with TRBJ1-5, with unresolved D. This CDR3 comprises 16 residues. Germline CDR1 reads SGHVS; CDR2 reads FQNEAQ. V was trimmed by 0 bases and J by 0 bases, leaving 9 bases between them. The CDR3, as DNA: TGTGCCAGCAGCTTAGCGCCCGGAGATAGCAATCAGCCCCAGCATTTT. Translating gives CASSLAPGDSNQPQHF.

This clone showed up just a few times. CDR3 loop: CASSERQGLVNQPQHF. The CDR3 DNA reads as TGTGCCAGCAGTGAGAGACAGGGGTTGGTGAATCAGCCCCAGCATTTT. The V and J genes are TRBV6-1 and TRBJ1-5; TRBD1 aligns across 8 bases. CDR3 length equals 16 residues. After removal of 3 bases from V and 4 bases from J, the junction contained 8 bases not matched to a gene. The germline V gene encodes CDR1 MNHNS and CDR2 SASEGT.

This chain's CDR3 is CASSYPGQGPFF. The DNA for the CDR3 is TGTGCCAGCAGTTACCCTGGACAGGGTCCTTTCTTT. The rearrangement links TRBV6-5 to TRBJ1-1; 8 positions match TRBD1. The germline CDR1 and CDR2 sequences are MNHEY and SVGAGI. The CDR3 runs 12 residues. J was trimmed by 12 bases and V by 2 bases; bases with no gene match: 5.